This passage covers 22 T cell receptor beta chains from one sample sequenced in a study of cytomegalovirus exposure and HLA in healthy donors (dated by TCRdb to about 2017). Library preparation used the immunoSEQ multiplex PCR assay. For the multiplex PCR, a mixture combining 60 forward primers for TCR Vbeta segments and 13 reverse primers for TCR Jbeta segments was used. This is the immuneACCESS table as TCRdb keeps it, with only in-frame sequences that have V and J called. A part of the clones is gone; compared with another copy, unresolved V genes explain less than half, and the rest is unexplained. The sample table contains almost 200,000 clones; only one count was recorded for approximately 85% of them. About 2.3% of the sample goes to the ten largest clones. Sequencing used PBMCs. These receptors came from a woman aged 45-59 years in good health and CMV-seronegative.

This sequence joins TRBV19 and TRBJ2-5; TRBD2 agrees at 7 bases. CDR1 and CDR2 (germline): LNHDA, SQIVND (reference sequence). V was clipped by 4 bases and J by 2 bases; unmatched bases: 1. The CDR3 is made up of 13 amino acids. This chain's CDR3 is CASSSGSQETQYF. CDR3 DNA: TGTGCCAGTAGTAGCGGGAGTCAAGAGACCCAGTACTTC.

This clone has just one count. The genes are TRBV5-1 and TRBJ2-6; D not resolved. V lost 4 bases and J lost 0, with 20 bases in between. The CDR3 runs to 19 residues. Germline CDR1 reads SGHRS; CDR2 reads YFSETQ. The CDR3 reads CASSRAPRQLYSGANVLTF. The CDR3, as DNA: TGCGCCAGCAGCCGTGCGCCGAGGCAACTTTACTCTGGGGCCAACGTCCTGACTTTC.

This rearrangement joins TRBV6-5 to TRBJ2-7; 9 nucleotides line up with TRBD1. Unmatched junction bases numbered 6, after V lost 5 bases and J lost 4 bases. Germline V gene data show CDR1 as MNHEY and CDR2 as SVGAGI. The CDR3 consists of 14 residues. The CDR3 DNA reads TGTGCCAGCAGTGGGAAACAGGGGGCATACGAGCAGTACTTC. Translated, it gives CASSGKQGAYEQYF.

The rearrangement links TRBV18 to TRBJ2-7, with 7 bases aligning to TRBD1. Unmatched junction bases numbered 4, after V lost 3 bases and J lost 2 bases. Germline V CDR1 and CDR2: KGHSH, LQKENI. The CDR3 has 14 residues. The CDR3 bases are TGTGCCAGCTCACCGAGGGGGCCCCCCTACGAGCAGTACTTC. Its protein is CASSPRGPPYEQYF.

The chain is built from TRBV4-3 and TRBJ1-1, with 7 bases fitting TRBD1. The length of the CDR3 is 14 residues. With 0 bases clipped from V and 8 bases from J, the junction kept 6 bases outside the gene matches. Germline V gene sequence: CDR1 LGHNA, CDR2 YSLEER. CDR3 DNA: TGCGCCAGCAGCCAAGAACAGGGGCCCCGCGAAGCTTTCTTT. Translated: CASSQEQGPREAFF.

The V call is TRBV28, the J call TRBJ1-1; 8 bases align to TRBD1. The CDR3 length is 14 residues. Trimming took 4 bases from V and 4 from J; bases not matched to a gene: 5. The germline V gene encodes CDR1 MDHEN and CDR2 SYDVKM. The CDR3 spells CASSSPGTGTEAFF. The CDR3 DNA sequence: TGTGCCAGCAGTTCGCCCGGGACAGGCACTGAAGCTTTCTTT.

The chain joins TRBV4-1 to TRBJ2-3; TRBD1 aligns across 11 bases. V dropped 4 bases and J dropped 3; count of bases not matched to a gene: 9. This CDR3 has 17 residues. CDR1 is MGHRA and CDR2 is YSYEKL in the germline V gene. As DNA, the CDR3 is TGCGCCAGCAGCCCCGGGACAGGGGGTAGGAGAACAGATACGCAGTATTTT. Translating gives CASSPGTGGRRTDTQYF.

This sequence joins TRBV7-9 and TRBJ1-2; D is possibly TRBD1 (6 bases). The CDR3 runs to 13 residues. V gave up 7 bases and J gave up 8 bases, with 17 bases separating them. Germline lookup yields CDR1 SEHNR and CDR2 FQNEAQ (reference sequence). DNA for the CDR3: TGTGCCAGCATCCCCCAGGTCACAGGGGGCTACACCTTC. Translated, it gives CASIPQVTGGYTF.

The chain is built from TRBV2 and TRBJ1-1, with D unresolved. Trimming left V 6 bases short and J 8 bases short, with 10 bases between. The CDR3 runs 11 residues. CDR1 and CDR2 (germline): SNHLY, FYNNEI. The CDR3 sequence: CASSDIREAFF. For the CDR3, the DNA is TGTGCCAGCAGCGACATTCGCGAAGCTTTCTTT.

The chain combines TRBV7-6 with TRBJ1-5; 12 bases fit TRBD1. The ends lost 4 bases at V and 2 bases at J; junction bases unmatched: 6. The germline CDR1 and CDR2 sequences are SGHVS and FNYEAQ. The CDR3 runs to 17 residues. The CDR3 loop is CASSSGQGAPGNQPQHF. The CDR3 bases are TGTGCCAGCAGCTCGGGACAGGGGGCCCCGGGCAATCAGCCCCAGCATTTT. The full variable domain, completed using reference TRBV7-6 and TRBJ1-5, is GAGVSQSPRYKVTKRGQDVALRCDPISGHVSLYWYRQALGQGPEFLTYFNYEAQQDKSGLPNDRFSAERPEGSISTLTIQRTEQRDSAMYRCASSSGQGAPGNQPQHFGDGTRLSIL.

The chain links TRBV29-1 to TRBJ2-1, with 7 bases fitting TRBD2. The germline CDR1 and CDR2 sequences are SQVTM and ANQGSEA. This CDR3 is 12 amino acids long. V lost 7 bases and J lost 7; bases outside the gene matches: 7. The CDR3 loop is CSARLARNEQFF. The CDR3 DNA sequence: TGCAGCGCACGACTAGCCCGGAATGAGCAGTTCTTC.

The V gene is TRBV29-1, the J gene TRBJ1-1, with D unclear. In germline, CDR1 is SQVTM, CDR2 ANQGSEA. V lost 6 bases and J lost 8, with 19 bases in between. The CDR3 contains 13 residues. For the CDR3, the DNA is TGCAGCGTCCGACTCCACGAGGAACAAGAAGCTTTCTTT. This gives the protein CSVRLHEEQEAFF.

The V and J genes are TRBV6-5 and TRBJ1-5; D is possibly TRBD1 (5 bases). The V and J ends lost 4 bases and 3 bases respectively, with 7 bases between them. Germline values: CDR1 MNHEY, CDR2 SVGAGI. The CDR3 is 13 amino acids. The CDR3 loop is CASSSGYNQPQHF. DNA for the CDR3: TGTGCCAGCAGTTCAGGGTACAATCAGCCCCAGCATTTT.

J is TRBJ2-1 and V is TRBV25-1; the D is unclear. The CDR3 spans 12 residues. V dropped 3 bases and J dropped 3 bases, with 3 bases sitting between them. The germline gives CDR1 MGHDK, CDR2 SYGVNS. The DNA for the CDR3 is TGTGCCAGCAGTGATTACTACAATGAGCAGTTCTTC. Encoded protein: CASSDYYNEQFF.

The chain links TRBV5-1 to TRBJ2-7; tentatively, D is TRBD2 (6 bases). Trimming pared 5 bases from V and 0 bases from J, leaving 18 bases between. The germline CDR1 and CDR2 sequences are SGHRS and YFSETQ. The CDR3 is 16 amino acids. The CDR3: CASSLSGGISSYEQYF. CDR3 DNA sequence: TGCGCCAGCAGTTTGTCTGGAGGGATCAGCTCCTACGAGCAGTACTTC.

The rearrangement links TRBV7-8 to TRBJ1-1, with 12 bases lining up with TRBD1. This CDR3 region has 16 residues. V lost 4 bases and J lost 3; bases outside the gene matches: 6. Germline lookup yields CDR1 SGHVS and CDR2 FQNEAQ. The CDR3 DNA follows: TGTGCCAGCAGCTCCCGGGACAGGGGGCGGGACACTGAAGCTTTCTTT. It is translated as CASSSRDRGRDTEAFF.

V gene TRBV19 combines with J gene TRBJ1-5; the D gene is possibly TRBD1 (5 bases). Germline V gene data show CDR1 as LNHDA and CDR2 as SQIVND (reference sequence). This CDR3 has 14 residues. V was shortened by 6 bases and J by 0 bases, with 9 bases between the two germline ends. The CDR3 here is CASRRDSSNQPQHF. Here the CDR3 DNA reads TGTGCCAGTAGGCGGGACTCTAGCAATCAGCCCCAGCATTTT.

This clone has only a few counts. The chain uses TRBV28 and TRBJ2-1; tentative D call: TRBD1 (6 bases). V was shortened by 3 bases and J by 3 bases, with 12 bases between the two germline ends. Germline V lookup: CDR1 MDHEN, CDR2 SYDVKM. This CDR3 comprises 15 residues. The CDR3 DNA follows: TGTGCCAGCAGTTTCCTACGGACAGTCTACAATGAGCAGTTCTTC. This gives the protein CASSFLRTVYNEQFF.

This rearrangement joins TRBV27 to TRBJ2-7; 8 positions agree with TRBD1. In germline, CDR1 is MNHEY, CDR2 SMNVEV (reference sequence). V lost 6 bases and J lost 6; bases outside the gene matches: 13. The CDR3 spans 15 residues. The CDR3 nucleotides are TGTGCCAGCAGCGGACAGGGTCCGTCGTACGGCGAGCAGTACTTC. It specifies CASSGQGPSYGEQYF.

V and J are TRBV7-9 and TRBJ1-4, with D tentatively TRBD1 (6 bases). The germline V gene has CDR1 SEHNR and CDR2 FQNEAQ (reference sequence). Between the trimmed V and J ends, which lost 5 bases and 1 base, there was a span of 20 bases. The CDR3 extends over 18 amino acids. For the CDR3, the DNA is TGTGCCAGCAGCGGGCTCGGGACACTTGGGGAAACTAATGAAAAACTGTTTTTT. Protein: CASSGLGTLGETNEKLFF. Variable domain in full (rest from reference TRBV7-9 and TRBJ1-4): DTGVSQNPRHKITKRGQNVTFRCDPISEHNRLYWYRQTLGQGPEFLTYFQNEAQLEKSRLLSDRFSAERPKGSFSTLEIQRTEQGDSAMYLCASSGLGTLGETNEKLFFGSGTQLSVL.

As regards this clone: This sample includes further DNA sequences coding for the same CDR3. CDR3 protein: CASKEGALLRGQYF. CDR3 DNA sequence: TGTGCCAGCAAGGAGGGGGCCCTGCTACGCGGGCAGTACTTC. The chain joins TRBV11-3 to TRBJ2-7, with D possibly being TRBD1 (7 bases). This CDR3 comprises 14 residues. CDR1 is SGHNT and CDR2 is YENEEA in the germline V gene. V shed 7 bases and J shed 9 bases, with 22 bases lying between them.

J is TRBJ2-7 and V is TRBV7-6, with TRBD2 identical over 8 bases. The CDR3 is 14 residues long. V shed 5 bases, J shed 1 base, and the junction held 4 bases outside the gene matches. The germline CDR1 and CDR2 sequences are SGHVS and FNYEAQ. The CDR3 spells CASSASGSSYEQYF. The CDR3 DNA follows: TGTGCCAGCAGCGCAAGCGGGAGTTCCTACGAGCAGTACTTC. The complete variable domain, with remaining parts taken from reference TRBV7-6 and TRBJ2-7, reads GAGVSQSPRYKVTKRGQDVALRCDPISGHVSLYWYRQALGQGPEFLTYFNYEAQQDKSGLPNDRFSAERPEGSISTLTIQRTEQRDSAMYRCASSASGSSYEQYFGPGTRLTVT.